The TCR beta chain described here comes from a study of blood T cell repertoires in COVID-19. This clone was detected ten times or more. As handled by the study authors: From reference gene primer amplification, estimates of nucleated cell counts were derived. Repertoires were generated with immunoSEQ multiplex PCR, while TCRdb's copy carries only in-frame clones and drops some. D and trimming come from the DNA, and the V and J calls and clone size come from that table. The sample holds fewer than 300,000 clones, about 81% seen once. Sequenced sample: peripheral blood. This clonotype was obtained from a human donor with COVID-19, enrolled during active disease. The donor label of this sample is uncertain.

CDR3 amino acids: CASSVWDTQETQYF. In DNA form, the CDR3 reads TGCGCCAGCTCCGTCTGGGACACTCAAGAGACCCAGTACTTC. The chain carries TRBV5-1 and TRBJ2-5; tentative D call: TRBD1 (6 bases). The CDR3 runs 14 residues. Trimming stripped 7 bases from V and 2 bases from J, with 15 bases between. Germline V gene lookup returns CDR1 SGHRS and CDR2 YFSETQ.